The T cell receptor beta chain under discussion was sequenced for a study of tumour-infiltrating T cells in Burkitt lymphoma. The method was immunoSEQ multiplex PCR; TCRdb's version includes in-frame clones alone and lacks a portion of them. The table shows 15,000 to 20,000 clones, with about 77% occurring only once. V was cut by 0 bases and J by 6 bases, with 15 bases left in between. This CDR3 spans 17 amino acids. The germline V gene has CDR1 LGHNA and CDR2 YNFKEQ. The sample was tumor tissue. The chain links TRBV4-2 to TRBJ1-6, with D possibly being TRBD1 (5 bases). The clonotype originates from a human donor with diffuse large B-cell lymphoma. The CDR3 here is CASSQEPGQGFNSPLHF. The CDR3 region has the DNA TGTGCCAGCAGCCAAGAACCGGGCCAGGGCTTTAATTCACCCCTCCACTTT.